This T cell receptor (beta chain) appears in the sequencing data of a study of graft-versus-host responses after intestinal transplantation. About the research overall: Those transplanted obtained multivisceral, liver-intestinal, or isolated intestinal grafts.

The CDR3 runs 12 residues. Germline-derived CDR1 and CDR2 are SQVTM and ANQGSEA. V gave up 4 bases and J gave up 2 bases, with 6 bases separating them. For this clone: Its antigen is still unknown.

Only in-frame clones appear in the TCRdb table, and some are missing; sequencing was by immunoSEQ multiplex PCR. The sample consists of approximately 100,000 clones, about nine tenths of them appearing once. The chain combines TRBV29-1 with TRBJ1-3; weak D call: TRBD1 (6 bases). This receptor was obtained from a human donor who received an intestinal transplant. This specimen was unstimulated CD4+ T cells sorted from spleen or lymph node cells, taken before intestinal transplant. The CDR3 spells CSVAGAGNTIYF. As DNA, the CDR3 is TGCAGCGTTGCAGGGGCTGGAAACACCATATATTTT.